The rows below give T cell receptor beta chains drawn from one sample of a study of CXCR3-negative and CXCR3-positive naive CD8 T cells. Following a re-call of the 5' RACE reads, TCRdb has one entry per CDR3 protein and lacks DNA. Recorded for this sample: some 120,000 distinct CDR3 sequences. The sample was naive CXCR3+ CD8+ T cells from blood. The receptor set was obtained from a human donor in good health. Some clones in this sample may be carry-over from other donors' samples. CDR3s include the opening cysteine and the closing phenylalanine or tryptophan.

v_call	j_call	cdr3_aa
TRBV29-1	TRBJ2-5	CSVSRQVQETQYF
TRBV4-1	TRBJ2-7	CASSQGDSSYEQYF
TRBV28	TRBJ2-5	CASSVPDRETQYF
TRBV10-3	TRBJ2-7	CAISEVDRGPSQYF
TRBV15	TRBJ2-6	CATSTRPGANVLTF
TRBV9	TRBJ2-2	CASSDGQVQRTGELFF
TRBV29-1	TRBJ2-7	CSVEVISQAGASYEQYF
TRBV4-3	TRBJ2-1	CASSQDRQGDYNEQFF
TRBV6-2/TRBV6-3	TRBJ1-1	CASSTRDRGKRPEAFF
TRBV15	TRBJ2-7	CATSRETTGTFYEQYF
TRBV7-9	TRBJ2-1	CASSLQGNEQFF
TRBV7-2	TRBJ1-5	CASSLEGGEQPQHF
TRBV4-3	TRBJ1-5	CASSHALGPPRQPQHF
TRBV7-9	TRBJ2-7	CASSFSTSGSTYEQYF
TRBV28	TRBJ2-1	CASTSPPQLAGYNEQFF
TRBV29-1	TRBJ1-1	CSVEGVQGGNTEAFF
TRBV12-3/TRBV12-4	TRBJ2-1	CASSLAGGQYNEQFF
TRBV29-1	TRBJ1-2	CSVHGTGYGYTF
TRBV5-1	TRBJ2-3	CATTDGSWTDTQYF
TRBV28	TRBJ2-7	CASSSSGVGYEQYF
TRBV30	TRBJ1-2	CAWIGGSYYGYTF
TRBV12-3/TRBV12-4	TRBJ2-3	CASSSGLAGGLADTQYF
TRBV6-5	TRBJ2-7	CASTVQGGGSYEQYF
TRBV12-5	TRBJ2-5	CASGLGTGLLQETQYF
TRBV28	TRBJ2-7	CASGLPGGTEQYF